This T cell receptor beta chain is drawn from a study of vaccination and CD4 T cells after COVID-19. As for the study in general: Convalescent patients gave post-COVID blood a median approximately 100 days post-diagnosis, range 35 to 161. Overlapping spike peptides of SARS-CoV-2, HCoV-NL63, HCoV-OC43 and HCoV-229E were used, and cells were stimulated with them.

The assay that was used to sequence DNA from cultured CD4+ T cells was the Oncomine TCR Beta short-read assay. TCRdb called the PCR reads again in MiXCR, with one record for every CDR3 protein. The sample has 20,000 to 30,000 distinct CDR3 sequences; 40% are singletons. This CDR3 region has 14 residues. Germline CDR1 reads DFQATT; CDR2 reads SNEGSKA (reference sequence). The J segment lost 6 bases and the V segment lost 4 bases, leaving 8 bases of the junction unmatched. To note about this clonotype: Its antigen is unidentified.

Treatment indicated: roughly ten-day PBMC culture with coronavirus spike peptide pools or control peptides (ViraFEST assay). Fresh replacement IL-2 medium substituted for half the medium on days 3 and 7. This receptor was obtained from a human donor who had recovered from COVID-19. This chain links TRBV20-1 with TRBJ2-3; 9 bases align to TRBD1. The sample consisted of CD4+ T cells from blood, cultured in vitro. The DNA of the CDR3 is TGCAGTGCTAACCCACAGGGGGCAAGGGATACGCAGTATTTT. Translating gives CSANPQGARDTQYF.